This T cell receptor beta chain was identified in a study of cytomegalovirus exposure and HLA in healthy donors. CDR1 is MNHNY, CDR2 SVGAGI, per germline (reference sequence). With 2 bases clipped from V and 7 bases from J, the junction kept 10 bases outside the gene matches. There are 15 residues in the CDR3. Method: immunoSEQ multiplex PCR; TCRdb's copy keeps in-frame clones and lacks some. The sample shows about 160,000 clones, around 92% of them seen only once. Study findings and constraints: A few CMV-associated chains proved CMV antigen-specific in vitro. According to the study, roughly 180 TCR beta chains were cytomegalovirus-associated. One later analysis, an examination of the approximately 130 validation repertoires, found that first-cohort TCR clusters tended to co-occur in them.

Turning to this clone: What it binds is unknown.

This clonotype was sampled from a man aged 18 to 29 in good health and CMV-seropositive. Specimen: PBMCs. The chain joins TRBV6-6 to TRBJ2-5, with 7 positions matching TRBD2. The DNA for the CDR3 is TGTGCCAGCAGTTACAATATGGGGAGGGGCGGGACCCAGTACTTC. Translated: CASSYNMGRGGTQYF.